These 8 T cell receptor beta chains originate from one sample sequenced in a study of T cells in Graves' hyperthyroidism and ophthalmopathy. RNA transcripts provided the source from which TCR beta CDR3 regions were amplified. During a first-round RT-PCR of the TCR CDR3, the HTBI primer set was used. TCRdb reprocessed the multiplex PCR reads via MiXCR and lists one record per CDR3 protein. The sample has 550,000 to 700,000 distinct CDR3 sequences, 46% seen once. Sequencing was carried out using peripheral blood or thyroid tissue (not recorded which). The receptors shown here come from an adult woman with Graves' disease, either hyperthyroidism or ophthalmopathy (not recorded which).

The chain carries TRBV11-1 and TRBJ1-1; D is unclear. This CDR3 has 13 amino acids. Germline assignment: CDR1 SGHAT and CDR2 FQDESV (reference sequence). The V gene lost 10 bases and the J gene lost 1 base, with 13 bases spanning the gap. CDR3 coding DNA: TGTGCCACCCCCAGTACGGAGAACACTGAAGCTTTCTTT. This sequence encodes CATPSTENTEAFF. Full variable domain (outside the CDR3, taken from reference TRBV11-1 and TRBJ1-1): EAEVAQSPRYKITEKSQAVAFWCDPISGHATLYWYRQILGQGPELLVQFQDESVVDDSQLPKDRFSAERLKGVDSTLKIQPAELGDSAMYLCATPSTENTEAFFGQGTRLTVV.

The J gene is TRBJ1-6, the V gene TRBV5-1, with D perhaps matching TRBD1 (6 bases). The CDR3 sequence is 14 residues long. The V end lost 6 bases, the J end lost 8 bases, and 15 bases lay between the germline ends. The germline V gene encodes CDR1 SGHRS and CDR2 YFSETQ. DNA of the CDR3: TGCGCCAGCAATCGGGGGGGCGCGTATTCACCCCTCCACTTT. This gives the protein CASNRGGAYSPLHF. The variable domain in full, with the rest retrieved from reference TRBV5-1 and TRBJ1-6, is KAGVTQTPRYLIKTRGQQVTLSCSPISGHRSVSWYQQTPGQGLQFLFEYFSETQRNKGNFPGRFSGRQFSNSRSEMNVSTLELGDSALYLCASNRGGAYSPLHFGNGTRLTVT.

This clonotype showed up just a few times. V is TRBV28 and J is TRBJ1-1; D not certain. From germline, CDR1 is MDHEN and CDR2 SYDVKM. With 3 bases removed from V and 2 bases from J, the gap between germline ends came to 7 bases. This CDR3 is built from 13 residues. The DNA for the CDR3 is TGTGCCAGCAGTTTCCTTGCCAACACTGAAGCTTTCTTT. Translating it yields CASSFLANTEAFF.

The chain recombines TRBV10-3 with TRBJ2-5; TRBD1 aligns across 7 bases. The CDR3 covers 15 residues. V lost 10 bases, J lost 2 bases, and 13 bases stayed unmatched. Looked up from germline, CDR1 is ENHRY and CDR2 is SYGVKD. CDR3 sequence (DNA): TGTGCCAGCTCGAACAGGGGAAGTGGGCAAGAGACCCAGTACTTC. It yields the protein CASSNRGSGQETQYF.

This clonotype occurred many times. This chain joins TRBV2 and TRBJ1-5, with D hard to call. The V gene's germline CDR1 is SNHLY and CDR2 FYNNEI. V was pared by 4 bases and J by 5 bases, with 9 bases between. The CDR3 is made up of 13 amino acids. The CDR3 sequence: CASSGAGYQPQHF. CDR3 DNA: TGTGCCAGCAGTGGGGCGGGGTATCAGCCCCAGCATTTT.

This clonotype has at least ten counts. The chain is built from TRBV12-3 or TRBV12-4 and TRBJ2-5, with 14 bases identical to TRBD2. V gave up 6 bases and J gave up 5 bases; unmatched junction bases: 5. The CDR3 runs to 15 residues. The CDR3, as DNA: TGTGCCAGCAGCGAGGGACTAGCGGGAGTTGAGACCCAGTACTTC. Translated: CASSEGLAGVETQYF.

As to this clonotype: Relative to the germline gene, one junction end is altered; a read error may explain this. The CDR3 sequence: CASSPSKPYSPLHF. The CDR3 DNA follows: TGTGCCAGCAGCCCGTCCAAACCTTATTCGCCCCTCCACTTT. J is TRBJ1-6 and V is TRBV4-2; no reliable D call. Per the germline V gene, CDR1 is LGHNA and CDR2 is YNFKEQ. The CDR3 has 14 residues.

About this clonotype itself: This may come from a read error, since a much larger clone is one base off. V and J are TRBV4-1 and TRBJ2-7; a possible D gene is TRBD2 (5 bases). The CDR3 spans 13 residues. Germline V gene data show CDR1 as MGHRA and CDR2 as YSYEKL. Trimming shortened V by 2 bases and J by 3 bases, and 8 bases separated the two germline ends. The DNA for the CDR3 is TGCGCCAGCAGCCAAATAGAGGGCTACGAGCAGTACTTC. It encodes CASSQIEGYEQYF.